Presented here are 25 T cell receptor beta chains from one specimen sequenced in a study of OX40 agonist ivuxolimab in advanced cancers. The library relied on the immunoSEQ multiplex PCR assay. TCRdb mirrors the immuneACCESS table, restricted to in-frame sequences. Some clones are absent from its copies; in checked studies, under half trace to an unresolved V gene, and the reason for the others is unknown. In this sample the table shows 60,000 to 85,000 clones, approximately 87% of which occur a single time. The top ten clones comprise about 0.5% of the sample. The material was CD4+ or CD8+ T cells sorted from blood, obtained in a trial of the OX40 agonist ivuxolimab. These receptors came from an adult with an advanced solid tumor such as melanoma, head and neck, liver or kidney cancer.

This sequence joins TRBV5-3 and TRBJ1-4, with a weak D call TRBD1 (5 bases). TRBV5-3 qualifies as an ORF whose function is uncertain. Trimming cost V 2 bases and J 10 bases, with 9 bases left between them. There are 12 residues in the CDR3. CDR3 sequence (DNA): TGTGCCAGAAGCTTCCCGGGGGGAAAACTGTTTTTT. Protein: CARSFPGGKLFF.

The sample holds one count of this clone. The V call is TRBV27, the J call TRBJ1-2, with 10 bases lining up with TRBD1. Germline V gene lookup returns CDR1 MNHEY and CDR2 SMNVEV (reference sequence). The V gene end was trimmed by 5 bases and the J gene end by 4 bases; junction bases not matched to a gene: 10. This CDR3 has 16 amino acids. CDR3 sequence: CASSVRQGAPGYGYTF. DNA for the CDR3: TGTGCCAGCAGTGTCCGACAGGGGGCGCCGGGCTATGGCTACACCTTC.

This clone was observed a single time. The junction and the germline gene differ at one end; a read error may be behind it. The chain uses TRBV7-7 and TRBJ2-5; 9 bases match TRBD2. Germline CDR1 is SSHAT and CDR2 is FNYEAQ (reference sequence). The CDR3 totals 14 residues. The CDR3 spells CASSLAGDGETQYF. The CDR3 DNA follows: TGTGCTAGCAGCTTAGCGGGGGACGGGGAGACCCAGTACTTC.

The genes are TRBV27 and TRBJ1-1; 8 bases agree with TRBD1. After removal of 4 bases from V and 8 bases from J, the junction contained 12 bases not matched to a gene. The V gene's germline CDR1 is MNHEY and CDR2 SMNVEV (reference sequence). The CDR3 spans 15 residues. The CDR3 DNA follows: TGTGCCAGCAGTTCAGCGTGGACAGGGACTCGGGAAGCTTTCTTT. Translation: CASSSAWTGTREAFF.

This chain joins TRBV11-2 and TRBJ2-5; 10 nucleotides agree with TRBD2. The CDR3 runs to 15 residues. V shed 4 bases and J 4 bases; nucleotides not matched to a gene: 6. Germline values: CDR1 SGHAT, CDR2 FQNNGV. In DNA form, the CDR3 reads TGTGCCAGCAGCTCGTATAGCGGGAGGAGAGAGACCCAGTACTTC. This translates into CASSSYSGRRETQYF.

The chain combines TRBV4-3 with TRBJ2-5, with TRBD2 matching over 12 bases. J was trimmed by 7 bases and V by 3 bases; bases with no gene match: 6. The CDR3 loop spans 15 amino acids. Per germline, CDR1 LGHNA and CDR2 YSLEER. CDR3 in amino acids: CASSQTSGGLTTQYF. For the CDR3, the DNA is TGCGCCAGCAGCCAGACTAGCGGGGGATTGACGACCCAGTACTTC.

The CDR3 region is CASSLVKGRDTGELFF. The CDR3, as DNA: TGCGCCAGCAGCTTAGTAAAGGGTAGGGACACCGGGGAGCTGTTTTTT. The V call is TRBV5-1, the J call TRBJ2-2; D unclear. Trimming pared 2 bases from V and 3 bases from J, leaving 14 bases between. CDR1 and CDR2 (germline): SGHRS, YFSETQ. The CDR3 spans 16 residues.

The chain couples TRBV19 to TRBJ1-2; 7 bases fit TRBD1. Germline lookup yields CDR1 LNHDA and CDR2 SQIVND (reference sequence). The CDR3 totals 15 residues. V dropped 3 bases and J dropped 2; count of bases not matched to a gene: 6. Here the CDR3 reads CASSMPDRPNYGYTF. Here the CDR3 DNA reads TGTGCCAGTAGTATGCCGGACAGGCCCAACTATGGCTACACCTTC.

The chain recombines TRBV6-1 with TRBJ2-3; unclear D gene. Trimming pared 8 bases from V and 8 bases from J, leaving 17 bases between. This CDR3 spans 13 amino acids. In germline, CDR1 is MNHNS, CDR2 SASEGT. DNA of the CDR3: TGTGCCAGCGAGACGCAGGTATCGGGTACGCAGTATTTT. It codes for CASETQVSGTQYF.

The chain employs TRBV19 and TRBJ2-5; D possibly uses TRBD1 or TRBD2 (5 bases each). CDR1 and CDR2 (germline): LNHDA, SQIVND (reference sequence). V shed 10 bases and J shed 4 bases, with 22 bases lying between them. CDR3 size: 15 residues. In DNA, the CDR3 is TGTGCCACTTCCCCCCGGACCGGGACCCGAGAGACCCAGTACTTC. This codes for CATSPRTGTRETQYF.

J is TRBJ2-5 and V is TRBV28; TRBD2 is a possible D gene (6 bases). V lost 4 bases and J 1 base, leaving 13 bases between the germline ends. Germline assignment: CDR1 MDHEN and CDR2 SYDVKM. CDR3 size: 15 residues. CDR3 region: CASSSIAAAQETQYF. The DNA for the CDR3 is TGTGCCAGCAGTTCGATAGCGGCAGCCCAAGAGACCCAGTACTTC. The full variable domain, with the rest looked up from reference TRBV28 and TRBJ2-5, is DVKVTQSSRYLVKRTGEKVFLECVQDMDHENMFWYRQDPGLGLRLIYFSYDVKMKEKGDIPEGYSVSREKKERFSLILESASTNQTSMYLCASSSIAAAQETQYFGPGTRLLVL.

To note about this clone: The final CDR3 position lacks the conserved phenylalanine or tryptophan, pointing to a likely read error. The DNA is left out, because the CDR3 cannot be placed on it with certainty; the CDR3 is given as TCRdb lists it. J is TRBJ2-3 and V is TRBV19; whether TRBD2, the table's D call, matches the DNA was not checked. Germline CDR1 and CDR2: LNHDA and SQIVND (reference sequence). The CDR3 comprises 14 residues, both ends counted. CDR3 residues: CASSITGTSSHRWV.

The rearrangement links TRBV11-2 to TRBJ2-1, with D tentatively TRBD1 or TRBD2 (5 bases each). V was trimmed by 0 bases and J by 4 bases, leaving 16 bases between them. Germline loops: CDR1 SGHAT, CDR2 FQNNGV. The CDR3 covers 17 residues. The CDR3 sequence is CASSLDPGTYRYNEQFF. CDR3 nucleotides: TGTGCCAGCAGCTTAGATCCGGGGACGTACAGGTACAATGAGCAGTTCTTC.

V and J are TRBV9 and TRBJ2-1; D is undetermined. CDR3 length: 13 residues. Germline V gives CDR1 SGDLS, CDR2 YYNGEE. The DNA for the CDR3 is TGTGCAAGCTCAAGGGTTAGCTACAATGAGCAGTTCTTC. Protein sequence: CASSRVSYNEQFF.

This chain joins TRBV5-4 and TRBJ1-2, with D possibly matching TRBD1 (6 bases). Trimming removed 3 bases from V and 2 bases from J, with 8 bases in between. The CDR3 covers 13 residues. Germline CDR1 is SGHNT and CDR2 is YYREEE (reference sequence). The CDR3 spells CASSWDTNYGYTF. The DNA for the CDR3 is TGTGCCAGCAGCTGGGACACGAACTATGGCTACACCTTC.

The gene calls are TRBV10-3 and TRBJ1-2, with unresolved D. This CDR3 region has 13 residues. Germline V CDR1 and CDR2: ENHRY, SYGVKD. The V end was cut by 1 base, the J end by 8 bases, with 11 bases between. The chain's CDR3 is CAISEFLTGGYTF. DNA for the CDR3: TGTGCCATCAGTGAGTTTTTAACGGGGGGCTACACCTTC.

The chain is built from TRBV7-9 and TRBJ1-5; D is possibly TRBD1 (6 bases). The CDR3 has 13 amino acids. Trimming removed 5 bases at V and 4 bases at J, with 9 bases between. Germline CDR1 reads SEHNR; CDR2 reads FQNEAQ (reference sequence). The CDR3 nucleotides are TGTGCCAGCAGCCAACAGGGAAATCAGCCCCAGCATTTT. It translates to CASSQQGNQPQHF.

J is TRBJ2-7 and V is TRBV6-1, with 8 bases identical to TRBD1. CDR1 MNHNS and CDR2 SASEGT come from the germline V gene. Unmatched junction bases numbered 18, after V lost 4 bases and J lost 4 bases. The CDR3 consists of 18 residues. The DNA for the CDR3 is TGTGCCAGCAGTGCAACGGACAGGGTTCTTGTCGGGTCGTACGAGCAGTACTTC. It specifies CASSATDRVLVGSYEQYF.

The J gene is TRBJ2-7, the V gene TRBV6-5; no reliable D call. The CDR3 contains 15 residues. Germline V gene sequence: CDR1 MNHEY, CDR2 SVGAGI. Trimming cost V 3 bases and J 2 bases, with 14 bases left between them. The CDR3 DNA reads TGTGCCAGCAGTTATGGAAAGCGATCCCCCTACGAGCAGTACTTC. This translates into CASSYGKRSPYEQYF.

The rearrangement joins TRBV30 to TRBJ1-2; 7 bases are shared with TRBD1. The CDR3 sequence is 15 residues long. Germline CDR1 and CDR2: GTSNPN and SVGIG (reference sequence). Germline trimming cut 2 bases from V and 0 bases from J; bases unmatched to any gene: 6. As DNA, the CDR3 is TGTGCCTGGAGTTTCCCGGACAGGCCTAACTATGGCTACACCTTC. Translated: CAWSFPDRPNYGYTF.

The chain couples TRBV7-2 to TRBJ1-6; D is unresolved. Germline CDR1 is SGHTA and CDR2 is FQGNSA. V gave up 2 bases and J gave up 1 base, with 9 bases separating them. The CDR3 length is 16 residues. Here the CDR3 reads CASSLTAGSYNSPLHF. CDR3 DNA sequence: TGTGCCAGCAGCTTAACGGCGGGTTCCTATAATTCACCCCTCCACTTT.

The V and J genes are TRBV19 and TRBJ2-1; TRBD1 matches 10 bases. Germline V gene lookup returns CDR1 LNHDA and CDR2 SQIVND (reference sequence). Trimming cost V 4 bases and J 6 bases; bases outside gene matches: 12. This CDR3 has 17 residues. The CDR3, as DNA: TGTGCCAGTAGTACTGGATCCCCGGGACAGGGGCTCAATGAGCAGTTCTTC. Protein sequence: CASSTGSPGQGLNEQFF.

This chain links TRBV27 with TRBJ2-1, with 13 bases matching TRBD2. The ends lost 4 bases at V and 6 bases at J; junction bases unmatched: 6. The CDR3 length is 16 residues. The V gene's germline CDR1 is MNHEY and CDR2 SMNVEV (reference sequence). The CDR3 DNA reads TGTGCCAGCAGTTGGACTAGCGGGAGCTTCAGCAATGAGCAGTTCTTC. It is translated as CASSWTSGSFSNEQFF.

The chain employs TRBV14 and TRBJ1-6; the D gene is possibly TRBD1 (6 bases). The CDR3 length is 17 residues. V lost 2 bases and J lost 7, with 18 bases in between. Looked up from germline, CDR1 is SGHDN and CDR2 is FVKESK. The CDR3 sequence is CASSQFLGGHLNSPLHF. For the CDR3, the DNA is TGTGCCAGCAGCCAATTTCTGGGGGGGCATCTCAATTCACCCCTCCACTTT.

V and J are TRBV5-6 and TRBJ1-1; D may be TRBD1 (5 bases). V lost 3 bases and J 11 bases, leaving 14 bases between the germline ends. The CDR3 has 12 amino acids. Germline values: CDR1 SGHDT, CDR2 YYEEEE. For the CDR3, the DNA is TGTGCCAGCAGCTCAGGACGGGGACGGGCTTTCTTT. Amino acids: CASSSGRGRAFF.